The 22 T cell receptor beta chains presented below share a single source sample, sequenced in a study of CD8+CD57+ T cells in acquired aplastic anemia. Whoever was chosen for sequencing had shown CD8+CD57+ cell expansion by flow cytometry. Genomic DNA provided the template from which TCR beta VDJ and CDR3 profiles were obtained. One entry per CDR3 protein, called by TCRdb with MiXCR from the reads. The repertoire consists of approximately 470,000 distinct CDR3 sequences, with over 25% occurring once and the leading ten covering 0.8% to 0.85%. What was sequenced was sorted CD4+, CD8+, or CD8+CD57+ T cells (not recorded which) from PBMCs. These receptors all come from a human donor with aplastic anemia.

There are many counts of this clonotype. The V gene is TRBV25-1, the J gene TRBJ2-3; TRBD2 is a possible D gene (6 bases). The CDR3 runs to 14 residues. The V gene's germline CDR1 is MGHDK and CDR2 SYGVNS. With 2 bases removed from V and 6 bases from J, the gap between germline ends came to 12 bases. CDR3 amino acids: CASSEGGVPDTQYF. The CDR3 bases are TGTGCCAGCAGTGAAGGCGGGGTCCCGGATACGCAGTATTTT. Full variable domain (missing parts from reference TRBV25-1 and TRBJ2-3): EADIYQTPRYLVIGTGKKITLECSQTMGHDKMYWYQQDPGMELHLIHYSYGVNSTEKGDLSSESTVSRIRTEHFPLTLESARPSHTSQYLCASSEGGVPDTQYFGPGTRLTVL.

This clonotype appeared a few times. The chain combines TRBV24-1 with TRBJ2-1; TRBD2 matches 10 bases. V gave up 1 base and J gave up 7 bases; unmatched junction bases: 6. CDR3 length: 16 residues. Germline V CDR1 and CDR2: KGHDR, SFDVKD. The CDR3 is CATSDFKAGGLNEQFF. The CDR3 region has the DNA TGTGCCACCAGTGATTTTAAAGCGGGGGGGCTTAATGAGCAGTTCTTC.

This clonotype has at least ten counts. The gene calls are TRBV7-9 and TRBJ2-7, with 8 bases fitting TRBD2. The CDR3 runs 14 residues. The junction had 6 bases not matched to a gene; V was cut back by 5 bases and J by 3 bases. Germline V gene lookup returns CDR1 SEHNR and CDR2 FQNEAQ (reference sequence). Written as DNA, the CDR3 is TGTGCCAGCAGCACAGCGGGGGAACTCTACGAGCAGTACTTC. Its translation is CASSTAGELYEQYF.

V usage is TRBV11-1 and J usage is TRBJ2-4; 7 bases agree with TRBD2. CDR1 and CDR2 from the germline V gene are SGHAT and FQDESV (reference sequence). Unmatched junction bases numbered 6, after V lost 5 bases and J lost 8 bases. The CDR3 spans 13 residues. CDR3: CASSETSRDIQYF. The CDR3 DNA reads TGTGCCAGCAGCGAGACTAGCAGGGACATTCAGTACTTC.

Notes on this clonotype: One junction end disagrees with the germline gene, perhaps due to a read error. The CDR3 DNA sequence: TGTGCCAGCAGCCTTAACACTGAAGCTTCCTTT. Its translation: CASSLNTEASF. The chain links TRBV14 to TRBJ1-1; D is unclear. The CDR3 is 11 amino acids. Per germline, CDR1 SGHDN and CDR2 FVKESK.

As regards this clonotype: A much larger clone lies a single base off, so this may be a read error. V gene TRBV19 combines with J gene TRBJ1-1; tentatively, D is TRBD1 (5 bases). The CDR3 is 15 residues long. The germline gives CDR1 LNHDA, CDR2 SQIVND (reference sequence). The CDR3 spells CASSELAGMNTEALF. The CDR3 bases are TGTGCCAGCAGTGAGTTGGCAGGGATGAACACTGAAGCTCTCTTT.

Concerning this clonotype itself: A much larger clone is a single base away; this may be a read error. J is TRBJ1-3 and V is TRBV29-1; D is undetermined. Germline lookup yields CDR1 SQVTM and CDR2 ANQGSEA. V lost 7 bases to trimming and J lost 1 base, with 11 bases between them. The length of the CDR3 is 13 residues. CDR3 protein: CSALDQSGNTIYF. DNA of the CDR3: TGCAGCGCCCTCGACCAATCTGGAAACACCATATATTTT.

Points on this clonotype: Given a much more abundant clone one base away, this may be a read error. CDR3 in DNA: TGTGCCAGCAGGGACAGGGGTGGCAGCGAGCAGTACTTC. It translates to CASRDRGGSEQYF. The V and J genes are TRBV2 and TRBJ2-7; 9 nucleotides agree with TRBD1. The germline CDR1 and CDR2 sequences are SNHLY and FYNNEI. The V gene end was trimmed by 6 bases and the J gene end by 6 bases; junction bases not matched to a gene: 6. The CDR3 sequence is 13 residues long.

This clonotype was seen a few times. V and J are TRBV9 and TRBJ1-2; D is perhaps TRBD1 (5 bases). Trimming took off 6 bases at V and 4 bases at J, with 13 bases between the two ends. Germline V gives CDR1 SGDLS, CDR2 YYNGEE. CDR3 length: 13 residues. The CDR3 coding sequence is TGTGCCAGCAAAGAGCTAGGGGCCTATGGCTACACCTTC. Residues: CASKELGAYGYTF.

This clonotype was observed many times. The chain's CDR3 is CASSETSLTEQYF. The CDR3 DNA reads as TGTGCCAGCAGCGAGACTAGTCTAACCGAGCAGTACTTC. V is TRBV9 and J is TRBJ2-7; the D gene is possibly TRBD2 (6 bases). CDR1 and CDR2 from the germline V gene are SGDLS and YYNGEE. Trimming cost V 3 bases and J 6 bases, with 13 bases left between them. The CDR3 length is 13 residues.

This clonotype was picked up many times. This chain uses TRBV7-9 with TRBJ1-4; D might be TRBD1 (5 bases). CDR3 length equals 14 residues. V was clipped by 3 bases and J by 6 bases, with 11 bases between them. In germline, CDR1 is SEHNR, CDR2 FQNEAQ (reference sequence). The CDR3 DNA reads TGTGCCAGCAGCTTGGGCCGGGGGGATGAAAAACTGTTTTTT. Translation gives CASSLGRGDEKLFF.

This clonotype was found a few times. J is TRBJ1-1 and V is TRBV7-9; 8 bases are shared with TRBD1. Germline CDR1 and CDR2: SEHNR and FQNEAQ (reference sequence). J gave up 3 bases and V 1 base, and 7 bases lay outside the gene matches. The CDR3 contains 16 residues. CDR3 nucleotides: TGTGCCAGCAGCTTAGAGGACAGGGTTTTCGACACTGAAGCTTTCTTT. This sequence encodes CASSLEDRVFDTEAFF.

The genes are TRBV19 and TRBJ1-1, with 8 bases lining up with TRBD1. Germline CDR1 and CDR2: LNHDA and SQIVND (reference sequence). This CDR3 is built from 15 residues. Trimming at V came to 5 bases and at J to 5 bases, leaving 10 bases not matched to a gene. CDR3 nucleotide sequence: TGTGCCAGTAGTTCGGGACAGGTTAAGGTGACTGAAGCTTTCTTT. Protein product: CASSSGQVKVTEAFF.

This clonotype was observed a few times. The J gene is TRBJ2-3, the V gene TRBV25-1, with D possibly TRBD2 on 5 matching bases. V lost 6 bases and J 2 bases, leaving 9 bases between the germline ends. The CDR3 is 13 amino acids. Germline V gene sequence: CDR1 MGHDK, CDR2 SYGVNS. CDR3 loop: CASRPRDTDTQYF. CDR3 in DNA: TGTGCCAGCAGGCCTCGGGACACAGATACGCAGTATTTT.

This clonotype was recorded many times. The gene calls are TRBV4-2 and TRBJ2-7, with 14 bases matching TRBD2. CDR1 is LGHNA, CDR2 YNFKEQ, per germline. The CDR3 has 15 amino acids. Trimming cost V 2 bases and J 9 bases; bases outside gene matches: 6. The CDR3 loop is CASSQPGLAGAGQYF. CDR3 nucleotides: TGTGCCAGCAGCCAACCGGGACTAGCGGGAGCAGGGCAGTACTTC.

This clonotype occurred many times. The rearrangement links TRBV15 to TRBJ1-2, with TRBD1 matching over 9 bases. The ends lost 4 bases at V and 4 bases at J; junction bases unmatched: 7. This CDR3 has 15 residues. Looked up from germline, CDR1 is LNHNV and CDR2 is YYDKDF (reference sequence). Here the CDR3 DNA reads TGTGCCACCAGCAAACAGGGGGCGGAGGGCTATGGCTACACCTTC. It yields the protein CATSKQGAEGYGYTF.

Only a few counts were recorded for this clonotype. The chain has TRBV2 and TRBJ1-6; no firm D call. CDR3 length equals 14 residues. The V end was cut by 5 bases, the J end by 5 bases, with 10 bases between. CDR1 and CDR2 (germline): SNHLY, FYNNEI. CDR3 sequence: CASSRRDNNSPLHF. CDR3 DNA: TGTGCCAGCAGTCGCCGGGATAATAATTCACCCCTCCACTTT. The whole variable domain, filled in from reference TRBV2 and TRBJ1-6, reads EPEVTQTPSHQVTQMGQEVILRCVPISNHLYFYWYRQILGQKVEFLVSFYNNEISEKSEIFDDQFSVERPDGSNFTLKIRSTKLEDSAMYFCASSRRDNNSPLHFGNGTRLTVT.

This chain uses TRBV4-1 with TRBJ1-1, with no clear D. This CDR3 has 15 amino acids. CDR1 and CDR2 from the germline V gene are MGHRA and YSYEKL. V gave up 0 bases and J gave up 3 bases, with 11 bases separating them. The CDR3 is CASSQDLGSYTEAFF. The CDR3 nucleotides read TGCGCCAGCAGCCAAGATCTGGGCAGCTACACTGAAGCTTTCTTT.

The table lists this clonotype with many counts. The chain combines TRBV7-6 with TRBJ1-6; D perhaps matches TRBD1 (5 bases). V was pared by 5 bases and J by 9 bases, with 14 bases between. Germline-derived CDR1 and CDR2 are SGHVS and FNYEAQ. The CDR3 sequence is 14 residues long. CDR3 DNA: TGTGCCAGCAGCCCAGGGTTTGGGAGTTCACCCCTCCACTTT. Its protein product is CASSPGFGSSPLHF.

Points on this clonotype: Relative to the germline gene, one junction end is altered; a read error may explain this. The chain combines TRBV14 with TRBJ1-3, with TRBD1 matching 9 bases. The CDR3 is 18 amino acids. Germline assignment: CDR1 SGHDN and CDR2 FVKESK. The CDR3 DNA reads as TGTGCCAGCGGCCAAGATCCCGGGACAGGGACTGCTGGAAACACCATATATTTT. As protein: CASGQDPGTGTAGNTIYF.

This rearrangement joins TRBV29-1 to TRBJ2-3; no definite D call. This CDR3 comprises 13 residues. V lost 3 bases, J lost 4 bases, and 11 bases lay in between. In germline, CDR1 is SQVTM, CDR2 ANQGSEA. The CDR3 reads CSVEYSAADTQYF. CDR3 in DNA: TGCAGCGTTGAGTACTCGGCGGCAGATACGCAGTATTTT.

The rearrangement joins TRBV11-1 to TRBJ1-6; the match to TRBD1 covers 8 bases. V dropped 6 bases and J dropped 6; count of bases not matched to a gene: 10. In germline, CDR1 is SGHAT, CDR2 FQDESV (reference sequence). CDR3 length equals 16 residues. The DNA of the CDR3 is TGTGCCAGCAGGGATTGGGGGGGACAGGTTAATTCACCCCTCCACTTT. It codes for CASRDWGGQVNSPLHF.